Below are 10 T cell receptor beta chains sequenced from a single sample in a study of cytomegalovirus exposure and HLA in healthy donors. 13 Jbeta primers and 60 Vbeta primers were used for the PCR. TCRdb's table, derived via immunoSEQ multiplex PCR, lists solely in-frame clones and lacks some. The sample carries 150,000 to 200,000 clones, less than 85% recorded once. The material sequenced was PBMCs. The receptor source for this set is a boy between 2 and 15 years old in good health and CMV-seronegative.

The chain uses TRBV5-6 and TRBJ1-5; D call uncertain. The CDR3 spans 14 residues. Trimming left V 5 bases short and J 1 base short, with 10 bases between. Germline values: CDR1 SGHDT, CDR2 YYEEEE. CDR3 sequence: CASSVRSSNQPQHF. CDR3 nucleotide sequence: TGTGCCAGCAGTGTGAGGTCGAGCAATCAGCCCCAGCATTTT.

This chain links TRBV19 with TRBJ1-5; D might be TRBD1 (6 bases). CDR3 length: 15 residues. CDR1 and CDR2 from the germline V gene are LNHDA and SQIVND (reference sequence). V lost 3 bases to trimming and J lost 1 base, with 10 bases between them. The CDR3 DNA is TGTGCCAGTAGTATGGGGGCAGAGAGCAATCAGCCCCAGCATTTT. The encoded protein is CASSMGAESNQPQHF.

This sequence joins TRBV27 and TRBJ2-1; no clear D gene. V shed 3 bases and J shed 5 bases, with 8 bases lying between them. The CDR3 loop spans 13 amino acids. In germline, CDR1 is MNHEY, CDR2 SMNVEV (reference sequence). CDR3 sequence (DNA): TGTGCCAGCAGTTTGATGGCCCACAATGAGCAGTTCTTC. Translated, it gives CASSLMAHNEQFF.

This chain uses TRBV29-1 with TRBJ2-7; tentative D call: TRBD2 (6 bases). The CDR3 covers 13 residues. Germline lookup yields CDR1 SQVTM and CDR2 ANQGSEA. Deletions cut 4 bases from V and 6 bases from J, with 16 bases between. The CDR3 DNA reads TGCAGCGTTGGGATAGGTCGGGAGCGCGAGCAGTACTTC. The encoded protein is CSVGIGREREQYF.

This sequence joins TRBV9 and TRBJ2-2; a possible D gene is TRBD2 (6 bases). Trimming stripped 1 base from V and 0 bases from J, with 19 bases between. The germline V gene has CDR1 SGDLS and CDR2 YYNGEE. The CDR3 is 19 residues long. CDR3 nucleotides: TGTGCCAGCAGCGTACCCAGAGCCCGGACTATCCCGAACACCGGGGAGCTGTTTTTT. This sequence encodes CASSVPRARTIPNTGELFF.

V usage is TRBV18 and J usage is TRBJ2-7, with D possibly being TRBD2 (5 bases). The CDR3 contains 14 residues. Germline CDR1 is KGHSH and CDR2 is LQKENI. With 6 bases removed from V and 3 bases from J, the gap between germline ends came to 15 bases. This CDR3 reads CASSSGLLHYEQYF. The CDR3 DNA sequence: TGTGCCAGCTCGTCCGGACTCTTACACTACGAGCAGTACTTC.

This chain connects TRBV20-1 to TRBJ1-3; D is uncertain. The germline V gene has CDR1 DFQATT and CDR2 SNEGSKA (reference sequence). The germline V and J ends were trimmed by 3 bases and 11 bases, with 11 bases remaining between them. This CDR3 spans 11 amino acids. The CDR3 bases are TGCAGTGCTAGTCTAGCGTCCGCCATATATTTT. The encoded protein is CSASLASAIYF.

This chain uses TRBV9 with TRBJ1-1, with a tentative D call TRBD1 (6 bases). Germline V gives CDR1 SGDLS, CDR2 YYNGEE. There are 18 residues in the CDR3. The V gene lost 0 bases and the J gene lost 0 bases, with 18 bases spanning the gap. The chain's CDR3 is CASSVEGWGPPMNTEAFF. DNA of the CDR3: TGTGCCAGCAGCGTAGAAGGGTGGGGGCCTCCTATGAACACTGAAGCTTTCTTT.

The rearrangement links TRBV12-1 to TRBJ2-3; TRBD1 reflects the table's D call only, with no check against the DNA. TRBV12-1 corresponds to a pseudogene. This CDR3 is 14 amino acids long. The CDR3 DNA reads as TGTGCCAGCAGCGACAAGAGAATCACAGATACGCAGTATTTT. This encodes CASSDKRITDTQYF.

The chain joins TRBV6-1 to TRBJ1-2, with D possibly matching TRBD1 (6 bases). The germline V gene encodes CDR1 MNHNS and CDR2 SASEGT. CDR3 length equals 13 residues. V was trimmed by 8 bases and J by 3 bases, leaving 13 bases between them. The CDR3 loop reads CASRLGQDYGYTF. The DNA of the CDR3 is TGTGCCAGCCGGCTGGGACAAGACTATGGCTACACCTTC.